The clone carrying this T cell receptor beta chain was seen a few times. What it recognizes is unknown. Each of the donors was a healthy bone marrow donor. The CDR3 is 16 residues long. Trimming at V came to 5 bases and at J to 7 bases, leaving 16 bases not matched to a gene. Germline loops: CDR1 SGHTA, CDR2 FQGNSA. 60 Vbeta and 13 Jbeta primers were used in PCR. Profiling relied on immunoSEQ multiplex PCR, and the TCRdb table lists in-frame clones only, not all of them. The top ten clones hold about 1.4% of a sample with over 70,000 clones, 76% of them seen once. This specimen comes from a study of cytomegalovirus exposure and HLA in healthy donors. About the study: HLA-typed donors were the source of about 81 million unique TCRs held in an early data release. General study results and limits: Testing in vitro showed a few CMV-associated chains specific for CMV antigens. Most likely, a cluster of highly shared sequence variants arose as a sequencing artifact.

The material sequenced was PBMCs. This receptor was obtained from a male donor in good health and CMV-seronegative. V usage is TRBV7-2 and J usage is TRBJ2-7, with 8 bases aligning to TRBD1. The CDR3 bases are TGTGCCAGCAGCATCGGACAGGGAAGGGCAAGGGGAGAGCAGTACTTC. This gives the protein CASSIGQGRARGEQYF. Full variable domain (remainder filled in from reference TRBV7-2 and TRBJ2-7): GAGVSQSPSNKVTEKGKDVELRCDPISGHTALYWYRQSLGQGLEFLIYFQGNSAPDKSGLPSDRFSAERTGGSVSTLTIQRTQQEDSAVYLCASSIGQGRARGEQYFGPGTRLTVT.